These 25 T cell receptor beta chains were sequenced from one sample in a study of blood T cell repertoires in COVID-19. Only in-frame clones appear in the TCRdb table, and some are missing; sequencing was by immunoSEQ multiplex PCR. Among about 46,000 clones listed, about 84% were seen once. The sample comprised peripheral blood. The receptors were gathered from a man between 60 and 75 years old with acute or convalescent COVID-19.

The rearrangement joins TRBV6-5 to TRBJ2-7; no definite D call. With 2 bases removed from V and 9 bases from J, the gap between germline ends came to 20 bases. CDR3 length equals 15 residues. The germline V gene encodes CDR1 MNHEY and CDR2 SVGAGI. DNA of the CDR3: TGTGCCAGCAGTTACGTGGCGGTTCGTAACGTAGGGCAGTACTTC. It specifies CASSYVAVRNVGQYF.

For the CDR3, the DNA is TGTGCCACCAGTGATTTGCAAGGGGGCAGGGAGCAGTTCTTC. Amino acids: CATSDLQGGREQFF. The chain links TRBV24-1 to TRBJ2-1, with TRBD1 matching over 7 bases. Per the germline V gene, CDR1 is KGHDR and CDR2 is SFDVKD. The trim removed 0 bases at V and 10 bases at J, leaving 5 bases unmatched. The CDR3 spans 14 residues.

This chain joins TRBV18 and TRBJ2-5; the D is unclear. Germline assignment: CDR1 KGHSH and CDR2 LQKENI. Trimming removed 2 bases from V and 1 base from J, with 8 bases in between. CDR3 size: 14 residues. The CDR3 loop is CASSPSSPQETQYF. The CDR3 bases are TGTGCCAGCTCACCATCTAGTCCCCAAGAGACCCAGTACTTC.

The chain has TRBV10-3 and TRBJ2-2; 8 bases match TRBD1. The CDR3 loop spans 16 amino acids. V was pared by 2 bases and J by 6 bases, with 8 bases of the junction left unmatched. Germline V gene lookup returns CDR1 ENHRY and CDR2 SYGVKD. CDR3 DNA: TGTGCCATCAGTGAGCTGGACAGGGTGGCCTCCGGGGAGCTGTTTTTT. It encodes CAISELDRVASGELFF.

This clone turned up a few times. The CDR3 reads CASSLGSGLYSGANVLTF. The CDR3 coding sequence is TGCGCCAGCAGCTTGGGTAGCGGCCTATACTCTGGGGCCAACGTCCTGACTTTC. The chain links TRBV5-1 to TRBJ2-6; TRBD2 might be the D (6 bases). The CDR3 loop spans 18 amino acids. CDR1 and CDR2 from the germline V gene are SGHRS and YFSETQ. V was trimmed by 0 bases and J by 0 bases, leaving 13 bases between them.

The rearrangement links TRBV5-7 to TRBJ1-5; D uncertain. TRBV5-7 is an open reading frame, and its role is uncertain. The CDR3 is 14 residues long. V lost 0 bases to trimming and J lost 9 bases, with 13 bases between them. This CDR3 is CASSLVGEPGPQHF. The CDR3 bases are TGTGCCAGCAGCTTGGTCGGGGAGCCCGGGCCCCAGCATTTT.

The sample holds a few counts of this clone. The gene calls are TRBV4-3 and TRBJ1-2; D gene ambiguous. Per the germline V gene, CDR1 is LGHNA and CDR2 is YSLEER. V lost 0 bases to trimming and J lost 2 bases, with 10 bases between them. The CDR3 consists of 15 residues. CDR3 loop: CASSQEAGGNYGYTF. The CDR3 DNA reads as TGCGCCAGCAGCCAAGAGGCAGGAGGGAACTATGGCTACACCTTC.

The V and J genes are TRBV7-3 and TRBJ2-7; TRBD1 agrees at 10 bases. Germline V gene data show CDR1 as SGHTA and CDR2 as FQGTGA. J gave up 2 bases and V 0 bases, and 4 bases lay outside the gene matches. The CDR3 is 16 amino acids. The CDR3, as DNA: TGTGCCAGCAGCTTAACCGGGACAGGGGTCGCCTACGAGCAGTACTTC. It translates to CASSLTGTGVAYEQYF.

The rearrangement uses TRBV5-1 and TRBJ1-1, with 8 bases aligning to TRBD1. V lost 4 bases and J lost 1; bases outside the gene matches: 6. Germline CDR1 SGHRS, CDR2 YFSETQ. This CDR3 region has 15 residues. This chain's CDR3 is CASSVSGTGNTEAFF. The CDR3 DNA is TGCGCCAGCAGCGTGTCCGGGACAGGGAACACTGAAGCTTTCTTT.

V and J are TRBV18 and TRBJ1-1; TRBD1 matches 8 bases. Trimming took 4 bases from V and 4 from J; bases not matched to a gene: 11. This CDR3 has 16 residues. The germline gives CDR1 KGHSH, CDR2 LQKENI. The CDR3: CASSLRTGREGTEAFF. The DNA for the CDR3 is TGTGCCAGCTCACTACGGACAGGGCGGGAAGGCACTGAAGCTTTCTTT. The full variable domain, rest sourced from reference TRBV18 and TRBJ1-1, is NAGVMQNPRHLVRRRGQEARLRCSPMKGHSHVYWYRQLPEEGLKFMVYLQKENIIDESGMPKERFSAEFPKEGPSILRIQQVVRGDSAAYFCASSLRTGREGTEAFFGQGTRLTVV.

V and J are TRBV24-1 and TRBJ1-2; 8 positions agree with TRBD1. Losses at the gene ends were 4 bases for V and 8 bases for J; bases not matched to a gene: 8. The CDR3 consists of 14 residues. CDR1 is KGHDR, CDR2 SFDVKD, per germline. CDR3 bases: TGTGCCACCAGTGACTGGGGACAGGATCACGGCTACACCTTC. It is translated as CATSDWGQDHGYTF.

The chain carries TRBV29-1 and TRBJ2-2; D call uncertain. CDR1 is SQVTM, CDR2 ANQGSEA, per germline. The germline V and J ends were trimmed by 5 bases and 1 base, with 5 bases remaining between them. The CDR3 extends over 12 amino acids. CDR3: CSVPWNTGELFF. CDR3 sequence (DNA): TGCAGCGTTCCTTGGAACACCGGGGAGCTGTTTTTT.

This clone was seen more than once but under ten times. The chain carries TRBV4-2 and TRBJ1-5; unclear D gene. V lost 0 bases to trimming and J lost 5 bases, with 20 bases between them. In germline, CDR1 is LGHNA, CDR2 YNFKEQ. The CDR3 covers 18 residues. The CDR3 reads CASSQEGVLAGRDQPQHF. The CDR3, as DNA: TGTGCCAGCAGCCAAGAAGGAGTATTGGCTGGGAGGGATCAGCCCCAGCATTTT.

V and J are TRBV20-1 and TRBJ2-2; D unresolved. V lost 3 bases to trimming and J lost 3 bases, with 8 bases between them. This CDR3 spans 13 amino acids. Germline V CDR1 and CDR2: DFQATT, SNEGSKA (reference sequence). The CDR3 loop is CSASGPYTGELFF. CDR3 DNA: TGCAGTGCTAGTGGGCCTTACACCGGGGAGCTGTTTTTT.

The CDR3 protein is CASSQGPQGYGYTF. CDR3 DNA: TGTGCCAGCAGCCAAGGTCCCCAGGGATATGGCTACACCTTC. The chain carries TRBV4-2 and TRBJ1-2, with TRBD1 as a possible D gene (5 bases). The germline V gene encodes CDR1 LGHNA and CDR2 YNFKEQ. Trimming took 1 base from V and 5 from J, leaving 11 bases between them. This CDR3 is built from 14 residues.

This clone was detected only once. The chain combines TRBV28 with TRBJ1-5; unclear D gene. Per germline, CDR1 MDHEN and CDR2 SYDVKM. The V gene lost 2 bases and the J gene lost 2 bases, with 7 bases spanning the gap. The CDR3 consists of 14 residues. The CDR3 nucleotides read TGTGCCAGCAGTTTAGGCAGTGGCAATCAGCCCCAGCATTTT. This encodes CASSLGSGNQPQHF.

This clone was seen just once. This chain uses TRBV10-1 with TRBJ2-6; tentatively, D is TRBD1 (5 bases). The length of the CDR3 is 17 residues. CDR1 and CDR2 (germline): WNHNN, SYGVQD (reference sequence). V lost 10 bases and J 0 bases, leaving 19 bases between the germline ends. CDR3 loop: CANLTEIRLSGANVLTF. CDR3 DNA: TGCGCCAACCTGACAGAGATTCGCCTCTCTGGGGCCAACGTCCTGACTTTC.

The chain is built from TRBV5-6 and TRBJ2-7; the D gene is possibly TRBD1 (7 bases). This CDR3 has 14 residues. Germline V gives CDR1 SGHDT, CDR2 YYEEEE. Trimming removed 4 bases at V and 3 bases at J, with 14 bases between. The CDR3 DNA is TGTGCCAGCAGCATGGAGGGACAGAGCTACGAGCAGTACTTC. Protein sequence: CASSMEGQSYEQYF.

The chain recombines TRBV6-6 with TRBJ1-1, with no clear D. Trimming stripped 4 bases from V and 10 bases from J, with 10 bases between. CDR1 is MNHNY and CDR2 is SVGAGI in the germline V gene (reference sequence). The CDR3 has 11 amino acids. The CDR3 reads CASSLRGRAFF. CDR3 DNA: TGTGCCAGCAGTTTAAGAGGGCGAGCTTTCTTT.

The chain recombines TRBV9 with TRBJ2-1; D is possibly TRBD2 (5 bases). The CDR3 length is 13 residues. CDR1 is SGDLS, CDR2 YYNGEE, per germline. V dropped 0 bases and J dropped 7 bases, with 8 bases sitting between them. The CDR3: CASSVATTNEQFF. The CDR3 nucleotides are TGTGCCAGCAGCGTAGCGACTACAAATGAGCAGTTCTTC.

This sequence joins TRBV4-1 and TRBJ2-1; the D is unclear. CDR1 is MGHRA and CDR2 is YSYEKL in the germline V gene. V was cut by 0 bases and J by 4 bases, with 10 bases left in between. CDR3 size: 15 residues. CDR3 nucleotide sequence: TGCGCCAGCAGCCAAGAGGGCGTCGGATACAATGAGCAGTTCTTC. Residues: CASSQEGVGYNEQFF.

The V gene is TRBV7-2, the J gene TRBJ1-5; D ambiguous. This CDR3 has 14 residues. V was pared by 2 bases and J by 0 bases, with 5 bases between. Germline lookup yields CDR1 SGHTA and CDR2 FQGNSA. CDR3 region: CASSLYSSNQPQHF. In nucleotides, the CDR3 is TGTGCCAGCAGCTTATACAGTAGCAATCAGCCCCAGCATTTT. Full variable domain (missing parts from reference TRBV7-2 and TRBJ1-5): GAGVSQSPSNKVTEKGKDVELRCDPISGHTALYWYRQSLGQGLEFLIYFQGNSAPDKSGLPSDRFSAERTGGSVSTLTIQRTQQEDSAVYLCASSLYSSNQPQHFGDGTRLSIL.

This clone was detected only once. The rearrangement uses TRBV28 and TRBJ1-1; 10 bases line up with TRBD1. V was pared by 2 bases and J by 0 bases, with 9 bases of the junction left unmatched. The germline CDR1 and CDR2 sequences are MDHEN and SYDVKM. The CDR3 spans 18 residues. The CDR3 loop is CASSLGLGQGRLNTEAFF. DNA for the CDR3: TGTGCCAGCAGTTTAGGATTGGGACAGGGGCGTCTGAACACTGAAGCTTTCTTT.

The chain carries TRBV10-3 and TRBJ1-6; D unclear. V was shortened by 3 bases and J by 10 bases, with 13 bases between the two germline ends. CDR3 length: 14 residues. Germline loops: CDR1 ENHRY, CDR2 SYGVKD. The CDR3 sequence: CAISDQRARSPLHF. CDR3 DNA sequence: TGTGCCATCAGTGACCAGAGGGCTAGATCACCCCTCCACTTT.

This rearrangement joins TRBV5-6 to TRBJ2-5; the match to TRBD1 covers 8 bases. V lost 4 bases to trimming and J lost 5 bases; unmatched junction nucleotides: 7. The CDR3 has 14 residues. The V gene's germline CDR1 is SGHDT and CDR2 YYEEEE. The CDR3 is CASSVQGVGETQYF. The DNA of the CDR3 is TGTGCCAGCAGCGTACAGGGGGTAGGGGAGACCCAGTACTTC.